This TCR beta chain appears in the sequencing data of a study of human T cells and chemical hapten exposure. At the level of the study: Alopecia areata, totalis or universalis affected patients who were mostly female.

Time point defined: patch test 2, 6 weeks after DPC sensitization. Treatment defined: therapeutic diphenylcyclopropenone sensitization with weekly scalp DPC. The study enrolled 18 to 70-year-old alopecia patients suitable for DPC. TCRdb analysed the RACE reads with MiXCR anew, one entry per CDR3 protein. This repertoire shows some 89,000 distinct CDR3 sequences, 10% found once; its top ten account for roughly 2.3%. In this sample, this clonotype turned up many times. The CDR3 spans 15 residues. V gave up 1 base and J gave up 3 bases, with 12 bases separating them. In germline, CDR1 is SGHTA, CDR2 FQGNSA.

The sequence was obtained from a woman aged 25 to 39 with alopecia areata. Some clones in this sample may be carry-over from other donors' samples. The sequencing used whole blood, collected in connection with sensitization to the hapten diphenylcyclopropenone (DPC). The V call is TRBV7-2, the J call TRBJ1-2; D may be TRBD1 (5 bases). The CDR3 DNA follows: TGTGCCAGCAGCTTAGTAGGGGTGGTCCACTATGGCTACACCTTC. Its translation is CASSLVGVVHYGYTF.